The clone carrying this T cell receptor (beta chain) showed up just a few times. Its antigen is not identified. These data originate in a study of blood T cells in healthy people across ages. Overall study results and limits: TCR beta diversity, measured per million T cells, fell in a roughly linear way with age.

This CDR3 has 19 residues. Together with a sample-barcoded 5' primer, a J-beta primer mix was included in a second PCR lasting about 7 to 12 cycles. TCRdb re-derived calls from the 5' RACE reads in MiXCR, one entry per CDR3 protein. The sample yields just under 550,000 distinct CDR3 sequences, under 30% seen once. The same data also went into a second study, on T cells of mothers and their children. From that study: With the M1S primer of the second PCR, sample barcodes and 2-4 random nucleotides were added. Each mother yielded more than 8.5 million TCR beta CDR3 reads. Each child yielded 2.5 million to 3 million reads. Inherited differences only slightly affect thymic shaping of TCR recombination output.

Sequenced material: blood. This sequence was found in a boy aged 5-17 years in good health. The chain joins TRBV21-1 to TRBJ1-5; the table names TRBD1, a call not compared with the DNA. TRBV21-1 is given as a pseudogene. CDR3 protein: CASGTSGQVFTSSNQPQHF. DNA for the CDR3: TGTGCCAGCGGAACGTCGGGACAGGTCTTTACGTCGAGCAATCAGCCCCAGCATTTT.